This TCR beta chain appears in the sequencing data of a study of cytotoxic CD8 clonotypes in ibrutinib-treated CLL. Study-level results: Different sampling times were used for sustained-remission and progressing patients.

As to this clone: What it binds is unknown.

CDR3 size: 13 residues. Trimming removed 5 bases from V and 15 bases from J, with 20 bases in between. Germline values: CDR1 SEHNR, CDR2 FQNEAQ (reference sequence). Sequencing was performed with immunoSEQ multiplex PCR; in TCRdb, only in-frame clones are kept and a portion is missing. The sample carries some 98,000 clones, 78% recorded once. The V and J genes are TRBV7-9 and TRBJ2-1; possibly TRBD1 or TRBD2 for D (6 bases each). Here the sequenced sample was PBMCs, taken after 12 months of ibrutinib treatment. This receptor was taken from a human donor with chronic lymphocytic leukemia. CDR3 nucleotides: TGTGCCAGCAGCCGTCCCCCGGGGGCTGGTGCGTTCTTC. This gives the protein CASSRPPGAGAFF.